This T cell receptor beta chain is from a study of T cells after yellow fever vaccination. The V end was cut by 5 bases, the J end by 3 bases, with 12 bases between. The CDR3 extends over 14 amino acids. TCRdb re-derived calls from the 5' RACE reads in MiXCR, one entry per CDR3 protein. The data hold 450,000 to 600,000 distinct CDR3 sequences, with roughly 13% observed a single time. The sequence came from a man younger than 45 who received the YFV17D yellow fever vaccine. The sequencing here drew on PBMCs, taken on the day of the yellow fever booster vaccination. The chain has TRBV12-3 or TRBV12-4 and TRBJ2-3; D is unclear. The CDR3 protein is CASSGSEGTDTQYF. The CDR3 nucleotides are TGTGCCAGCAGTGGGTCCGAAGGTACAGATACGCAGTATTTT.